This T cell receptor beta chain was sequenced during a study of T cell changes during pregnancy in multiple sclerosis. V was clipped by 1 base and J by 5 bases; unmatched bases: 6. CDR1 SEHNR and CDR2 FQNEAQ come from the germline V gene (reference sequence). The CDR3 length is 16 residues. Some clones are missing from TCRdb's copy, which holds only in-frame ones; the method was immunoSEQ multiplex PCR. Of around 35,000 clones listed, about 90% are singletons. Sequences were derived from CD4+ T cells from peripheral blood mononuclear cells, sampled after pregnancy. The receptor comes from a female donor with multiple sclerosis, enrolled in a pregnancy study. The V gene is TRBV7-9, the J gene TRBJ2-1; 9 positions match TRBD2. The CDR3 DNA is TGTGCCAGCAGCTTAGGTGGGACTAGCATCCACAATGAGCAGTTCTTC. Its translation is CASSLGGTSIHNEQFF. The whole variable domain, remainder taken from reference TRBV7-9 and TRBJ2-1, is DTGVSQNPRHKITKRGQNVTFRCDPISEHNRLYWYRQTLGQGPEFLTYFQNEAQLEKSRLLSDRFSAERPKGSFSTLEIQRTEQGDSAMYLCASSLGGTSIHNEQFFGPGTRLTVL.